Sequencing of this T cell receptor beta chain was carried out in a study of regulatory T cells in long-lasting Graves disease. Study-level points and caveats: Sample size was small, which may have lowered accuracy.

Library construction for TCR beta used iRepertoire HTBI primers and Arm-PCR of CDR3 regions. The authors' processing: Taken together, the samples had 62 TRBV and 14 TRBJ segments identified. One entry per CDR3 protein results from TCRdb running MiXCR on the multiplex PCR reads. In this record, the V and J calls reflect TCRdb's handling and not the investigators' own analysis. The repertoire holds about 620,000 distinct CDR3 sequences, with 16% as singletons. Time point noted: newly diagnosed GD, antithyroid drugs for less than 3 months. The TCR library was prepared using RNA isolated from PBMCs. As for this clonotype: Its antigen is not known.

With 5 bases removed from V and 1 base from J, the gap between germline ends came to 5 bases. In germline, CDR1 is KGHSH, CDR2 LQKENI. The CDR3 totals 12 residues. These data were also reused for a study on T cells in Graves' hyperthyroidism and ophthalmopathy. That source adds: TCR CDR3 regions were first amplified by RT-PCR with HTBI primers. The model predicted ophthalmopathy a median around six months before onset.

Sample: peripheral blood mononuclear cells (PBMCs), taken at new diagnosis, from a patient treated with antithyroid drugs. The rearrangement links TRBV18 to TRBJ1-2; D unresolved. The TCR comes from a woman under 40 with Graves disease. The CDR3 DNA reads TGTGCCAGCTCAGGAATTAACTATGGCTACACCTTC. Its translation is CASSGINYGYTF.